This record concerns one T cell receptor (beta chain) sequence. The data derive from a study of T cell changes during pregnancy in multiple sclerosis. Trimming left V 0 bases short and J 3 bases short, with 8 bases between. The CDR3 has 15 amino acids. CDR1 is LGHNA and CDR2 is YNFKEQ in the germline V gene. Sequencing used immunoSEQ multiplex PCR; TCRdb keeps in-frame clones, though not all of them. The repertoire holds tens of thousands of clones, about 94% seen once, with 0.39% in the top ten. The rearrangement uses TRBV4-2 and TRBJ2-2, with D unclear. The sequence was obtained from a female donor with multiple sclerosis, enrolled in a pregnancy study. Source: CD4+ T cells from peripheral blood mononuclear cells, taken in the second trimester of pregnancy. CDR3 nucleotides: TGTGCCAGCAGCCAAGATCCCCTCTACACCGGGGAGCTGTTTTTT. Residues: CASSQDPLYTGELFF.